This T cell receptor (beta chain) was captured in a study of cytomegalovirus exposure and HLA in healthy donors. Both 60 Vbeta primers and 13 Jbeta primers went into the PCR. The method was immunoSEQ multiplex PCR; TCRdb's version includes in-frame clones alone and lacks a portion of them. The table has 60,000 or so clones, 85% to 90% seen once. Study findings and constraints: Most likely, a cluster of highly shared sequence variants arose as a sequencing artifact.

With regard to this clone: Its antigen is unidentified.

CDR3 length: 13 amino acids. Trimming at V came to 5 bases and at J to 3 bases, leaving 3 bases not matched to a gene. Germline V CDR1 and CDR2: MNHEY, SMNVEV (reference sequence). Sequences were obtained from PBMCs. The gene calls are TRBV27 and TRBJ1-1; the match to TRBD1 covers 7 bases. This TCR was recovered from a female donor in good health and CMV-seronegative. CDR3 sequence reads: CASSPTGDTEAFF. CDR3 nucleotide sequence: TGTGCCAGCAGTCCTACAGGGGACACTGAAGCTTTCTTT.